Following are 18 T cell receptor beta chains from one sample sequenced in a study of post-analysis software for immune sequencing data. Findings and limits, study-wide: Compared with controls, patients had more of five TRBV segments, including TRBV5-6, TRBV5-1 and TRBV20-1.

Prepared TCR beta cDNA libraries contained unique molecular identifiers. TCRdb reprocessed the PCR reads via MiXCR and lists one record per CDR3 protein. The sample has 650,000 to 850,000 distinct CDR3 sequences, under 60% seen once. These receptors have no identified antigens. Sequenced input: blood. The receptor set was obtained from a girl aged 10 to 17 with multiple sclerosis.

The V and J genes are TRBV4-3 and TRBJ2-2; maybe TRBD2 (6 bases). CDR3 size: 13 residues. Trimming removed 4 bases at V and 6 bases at J, with 9 bases between. Germline loops: CDR1 LGHNA, CDR2 YSLEER. Here the CDR3 reads CASSPRGSGELFF. The CDR3 DNA reads TGCGCCAGCAGCCCACGGGGGTCCGGGGAGCTGTTTTTT.

This rearrangement joins TRBV29-1 to TRBJ2-5, with D tentatively TRBD2 (6 bases). The J call may be in error: the DNA end matches TRBJ2-7 better. CDR3 size: 13 residues. Germline CDR1 and CDR2: SQVTM and ANQGSEA. The CDR3 bases are TGCAGCGTTGAAGGGTTGGGGAGGTACGAGCAGTACTTC. Protein sequence: CSVEGLGRYEQYF.

V gene TRBV7-2 combines with J gene TRBJ2-1, with D tentatively TRBD1 (6 bases). The CDR3 is 14 residues long. V was cut by 5 bases and J by 5 bases, with 13 bases left in between. Germline lookup yields CDR1 SGHTA and CDR2 FQGNSA. The CDR3, as DNA: TGTGCCAGCAGCCCAAGGGGGTGGGACAATGAGCAGTTCTTC. As protein: CASSPRGWDNEQFF.

The chain carries TRBV10-2 and TRBJ2-7, with D perhaps given as TRBD1 or TRBD2 (5 bases each). The CDR3 covers 14 residues. Germline V lookup: CDR1 WSHSY, CDR2 SAAADI. Trimming removed 5 bases from V and 0 bases from J, with 11 bases in between. CDR3 in amino acids: CASSMGDGSYEQYF. Written as DNA, the CDR3 is TGCGCCAGCAGTATGGGGGACGGCTCCTACGAGCAGTACTTC.

This chain uses TRBV9 with TRBJ2-7, with D maybe TRBD2 (6 bases). The CDR3 is 17 amino acids. CDR1 is SGDLS and CDR2 is YYNGEE in the germline V gene. V was shortened by 4 bases and J by 5 bases, with 25 bases between the two germline ends. Here the CDR3 DNA reads TGTGCCAGCAGCCAATCGGGGGAGTTCCCCACTACCGACGAGCAGTACTTC. This encodes CASSQSGEFPTTDEQYF.

This clonotype was seen more than once but under ten times. The chain carries TRBV5-1 and TRBJ2-1; tentative D call: TRBD2 (7 bases). V dropped 5 bases and J dropped 7 bases, with 16 bases sitting between them. Germline V gives CDR1 SGHRS, CDR2 YFSETQ. The length of the CDR3 is 14 residues. The CDR3 bases are TGCGCCAGCAGTGACCCAAAGGGGGGGAATGAGCAGTTCTTC. Translated, it gives CASSDPKGGNEQFF.

The rearrangement uses TRBV27 and TRBJ1-1; no clear D gene. Germline loops: CDR1 MNHEY, CDR2 SMNVEV (reference sequence). The length of the CDR3 is 15 residues. The germline V and J ends were trimmed by 6 bases and 0 bases, with 14 bases remaining between them. The CDR3 spells CASSIIGGVNTEAFF. CDR3 bases: TGTGCCAGCAGCATAATAGGCGGAGTGAACACTGAAGCTTTCTTT.

J is TRBJ1-1 and V is TRBV15; TRBD1 matches at 8 bases. Germline values: CDR1 LNHNV, CDR2 YYDKDF (reference sequence). The CDR3 has 15 residues. V lost 0 bases and J lost 6; bases outside the gene matches: 6. This CDR3 reads CATSRETGEIAEAFF. DNA for the CDR3: TGTGCCACCAGCAGAGAGACAGGGGAAATAGCTGAAGCTTTCTTT.

The chain links TRBV14 to TRBJ2-5, with a possible D match to TRBD2 (5 bases). CDR1 and CDR2 (germline): SGHDN, FVKESK. The CDR3 is 15 residues long. V was cut by 1 base and J by 1 base, with 10 bases left in between. DNA of the CDR3: TGTGCCAGCAGCCAAGGGGCGGACTCCCAAGAGACCCAGTACTTC. It specifies CASSQGADSQETQYF.

This sequence joins TRBV5-5 and TRBJ2-2; no firm D call. V was cut by 0 bases and J by 7 bases, with 7 bases left in between. The germline V gene has CDR1 SGHKS and CDR2 YYEKEE (reference sequence). This CDR3 has 13 amino acids. This CDR3 is CASSLDHIGELFF. The CDR3 DNA is TGTGCCAGCAGCTTGGACCATATCGGGGAGCTGTTTTTT.

The J gene is TRBJ2-1, the V gene TRBV7-2; D is possibly TRBD1 (5 bases). V shed 4 bases and J shed 6 bases, with 16 bases lying between them. The germline V gene encodes CDR1 SGHTA and CDR2 FQGNSA. CDR3 length: 15 residues. Here the CDR3 DNA reads TGTGCCAGCAGCTCCAGGGTCTACCAGGGCAATGAGCAGTTCTTC. It is translated as CASSSRVYQGNEQFF.

This clonotype was picked up a small number of times. The J gene is TRBJ1-6, the V gene TRBV10-3, with no clear D. Germline loops: CDR1 ENHRY, CDR2 SYGVKD. The CDR3 has 16 amino acids. Trimming cost V 0 bases and J 0 bases, with 6 bases left between them. As DNA, the CDR3 is TGTGCCATCAGTGAGTCGCCGAGCTCCTATAATTCACCCCTCCACTTT. Its protein is CAISESPSSYNSPLHF.

This clonotype was seen a single time. This chain uses TRBV7-9 with TRBJ2-5, with D possibly matching TRBD2 (6 bases). This CDR3 spans 14 amino acids. V lost 5 bases and J 1 base, leaving 11 bases between the germline ends. CDR1 SEHNR and CDR2 FQNEAQ come from the germline V gene (reference sequence). The chain's CDR3 is CASSRRGIQETQYF. The CDR3 DNA sequence: TGTGCCAGCAGCAGACGGGGGATCCAAGAGACCCAGTACTTC.

The chain combines TRBV15 with TRBJ2-3, with D tentatively TRBD2 (6 bases). Trimming removed 8 bases at V and 4 bases at J, with 19 bases between. The CDR3 extends over 15 amino acids. Germline CDR1 is LNHNV and CDR2 is YYDKDF (reference sequence). The CDR3 region has the DNA TGTGCCACCCTCTCGTTAGCGGAAGGGGCAGATACGCAGTATTTT. Translating gives CATLSLAEGADTQYF. The full variable domain, in which reference TRBV15 and TRBJ2-3 provide the parts outside the CDR3, is DAMVIQNPRYQVTQFGKPVTLSCSQTLNHNVMYWYQQKSSQAPKLLFHYYDKDFNNEADTPDNFQSRRPNTSFCFLDIRSPGLGDTAMYLCATLSLAEGADTQYFGPGTRLTVL.

The gene calls are TRBV4-1 and TRBJ1-1; no clear D. The CDR3 loop spans 11 amino acids. CDR1 and CDR2 from the germline V gene are MGHRA and YSYEKL. Trimming pared 5 bases from V and 7 bases from J, leaving 8 bases between. The CDR3 sequence is CASSGGIEAFF. CDR3 sequence (DNA): TGCGCCAGCAGCGGCGGCATTGAAGCTTTCTTT.

The chain has TRBV12-5 and TRBJ2-7, with D possibly TRBD2 on 6 matching bases. Germline V gene lookup returns CDR1 LGHNT and CDR2 FRNRAP. V lost 6 bases and J 5 bases, leaving 20 bases between the germline ends. CDR3 length: 15 residues. CDR3 nucleotides: TGTGCTAGTGGCCCTTTTGACGGGAGCTTCCACGAGCAGTACTTC. Translated: CASGPFDGSFHEQYF. Drawing the rest from reference TRBV12-5 and TRBJ2-7, the complete variable domain is DARVTQTPRHKVTEMGQEVTMRCQPILGHNTVFWYRQTMMQGLELLAYFRNRAPLDDSGMPKDRFSAEMPDATLATLKIQPSEPRDSAVYFCASGPFDGSFHEQYFGPGTRLTVT.

This clonotype has a handful of counts. V gene TRBV10-3 combines with J gene TRBJ1-1; possibly TRBD1 for D (6 bases). Germline V CDR1 and CDR2: ENHRY, SYGVKD. V lost 8 bases and J lost 5, with 12 bases in between. The CDR3 has 12 residues. CDR3 protein: CAIGRGGTEAFF. CDR3 nucleotide sequence: TGTGCCATCGGAAGAGGGGGGACTGAAGCTTTCTTT.

This rearrangement joins TRBV29-1 to TRBJ1-2, with a tentative D call TRBD1 (5 bases). From germline, CDR1 is SQVTM and CDR2 ANQGSEA. The CDR3 totals 11 residues. With 5 bases removed from V and 5 bases from J, the gap between germline ends came to 9 bases. CDR3 in amino acids: CSVLQDYGYTF. The CDR3 DNA sequence: TGCAGCGTTTTACAGGATTATGGCTACACCTTC. The entire variable domain, with the rest obtained from reference TRBV29-1 and TRBJ1-2, is as follows: SAVISQKPSRDICQRGTSLTIQCQVDSQVTMMFWYRQQPGQSLTLIATANQGSEATYESGFVIDKFPISRPNLTFSTLTVSNMSPEDSSIYLCSVLQDYGYTFGSGTRLTVV.